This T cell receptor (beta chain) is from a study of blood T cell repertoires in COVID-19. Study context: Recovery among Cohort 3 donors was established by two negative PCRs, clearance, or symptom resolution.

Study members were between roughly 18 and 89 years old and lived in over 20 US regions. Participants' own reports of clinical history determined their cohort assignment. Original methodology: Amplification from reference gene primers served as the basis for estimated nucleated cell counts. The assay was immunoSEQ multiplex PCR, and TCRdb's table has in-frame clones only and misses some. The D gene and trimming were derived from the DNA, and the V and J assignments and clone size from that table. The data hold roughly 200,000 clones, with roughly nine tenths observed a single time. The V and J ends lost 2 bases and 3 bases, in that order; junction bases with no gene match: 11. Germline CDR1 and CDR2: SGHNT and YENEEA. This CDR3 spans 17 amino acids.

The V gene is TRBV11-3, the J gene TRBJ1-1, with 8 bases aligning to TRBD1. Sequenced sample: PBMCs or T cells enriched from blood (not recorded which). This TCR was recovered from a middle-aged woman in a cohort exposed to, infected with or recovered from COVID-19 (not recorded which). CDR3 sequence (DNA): TGTGCCAGCAGCTTATACACGAGTGGACAGGGCGACACTGAAGCTTTCTTT. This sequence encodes CASSLYTSGQGDTEAFF.